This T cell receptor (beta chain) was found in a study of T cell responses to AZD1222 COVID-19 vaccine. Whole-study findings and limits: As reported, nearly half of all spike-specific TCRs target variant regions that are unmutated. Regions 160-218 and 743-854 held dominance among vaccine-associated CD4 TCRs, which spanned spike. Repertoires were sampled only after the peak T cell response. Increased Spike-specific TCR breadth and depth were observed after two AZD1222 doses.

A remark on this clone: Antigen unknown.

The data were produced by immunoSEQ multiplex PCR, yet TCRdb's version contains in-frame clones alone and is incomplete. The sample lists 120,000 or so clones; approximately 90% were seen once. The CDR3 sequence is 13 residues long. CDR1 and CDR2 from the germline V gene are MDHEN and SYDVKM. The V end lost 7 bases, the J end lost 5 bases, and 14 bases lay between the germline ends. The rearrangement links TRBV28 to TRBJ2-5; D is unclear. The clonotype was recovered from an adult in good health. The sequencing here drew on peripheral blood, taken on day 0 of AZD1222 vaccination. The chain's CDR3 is CASKWASEETQYF. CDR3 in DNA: TGTGCCAGCAAATGGGCATCCGAGGAGACCCAGTACTTC.